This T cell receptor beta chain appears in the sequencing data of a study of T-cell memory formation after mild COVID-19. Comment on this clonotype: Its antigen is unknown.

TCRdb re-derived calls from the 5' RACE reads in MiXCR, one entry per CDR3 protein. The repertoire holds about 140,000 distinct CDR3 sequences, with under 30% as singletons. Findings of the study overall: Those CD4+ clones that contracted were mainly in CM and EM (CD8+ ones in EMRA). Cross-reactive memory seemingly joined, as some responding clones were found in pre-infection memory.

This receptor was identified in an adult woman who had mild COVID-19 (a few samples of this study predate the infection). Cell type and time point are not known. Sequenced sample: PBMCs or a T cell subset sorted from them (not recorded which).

CDR3 region: CSVEDPLRNYGYTF. In DNA form, the CDR3 reads TGCAGCGTTGAGGACCCCCTAAGGAACTATGGCTACACCTTC. The chain links TRBV29-1 to TRBJ1-2; D remains unclear. V was cut by 3 bases and J by 2 bases, with 13 bases left in between. The CDR3 runs 14 residues. Germline CDR1 SQVTM, CDR2 ANQGSEA.